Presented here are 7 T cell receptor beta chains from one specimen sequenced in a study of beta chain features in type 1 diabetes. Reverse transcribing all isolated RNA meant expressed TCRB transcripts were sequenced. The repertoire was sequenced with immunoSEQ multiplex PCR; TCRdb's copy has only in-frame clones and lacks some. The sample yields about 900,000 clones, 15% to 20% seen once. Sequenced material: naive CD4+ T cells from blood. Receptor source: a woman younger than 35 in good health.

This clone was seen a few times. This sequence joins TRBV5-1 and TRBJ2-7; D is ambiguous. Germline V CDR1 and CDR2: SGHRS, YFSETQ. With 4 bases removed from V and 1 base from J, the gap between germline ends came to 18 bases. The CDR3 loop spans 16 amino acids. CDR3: CASSVGPTPLSYEQYF. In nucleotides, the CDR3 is TGCGCCAGCAGCGTGGGCCCTACTCCTCTTTCCTACGAGCAGTACTTC.

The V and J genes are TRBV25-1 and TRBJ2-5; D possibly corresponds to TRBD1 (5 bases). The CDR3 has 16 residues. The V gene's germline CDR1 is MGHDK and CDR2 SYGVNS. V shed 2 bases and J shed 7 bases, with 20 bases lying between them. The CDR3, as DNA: TGTGCCAGCAGTGAAACCCCCTCCCGGGTTAGGGGGACCCAGTACTTC. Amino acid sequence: CASSETPSRVRGTQYF. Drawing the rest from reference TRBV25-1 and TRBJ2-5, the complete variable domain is EADIYQTPRYLVIGTGKKITLECSQTMGHDKMYWYQQDPGMELHLIHYSYGVNSTEKGDLSSESTVSRIRTEHFPLTLESARPSHTSQYLCASSETPSRVRGTQYFGPGTRLLVL.

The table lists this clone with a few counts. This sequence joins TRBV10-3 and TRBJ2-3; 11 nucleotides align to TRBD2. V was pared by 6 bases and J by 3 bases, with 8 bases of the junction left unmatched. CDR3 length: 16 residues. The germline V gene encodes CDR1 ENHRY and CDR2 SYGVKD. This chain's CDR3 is CAISDSGTSGTDTQYF. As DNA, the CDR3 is TGTGCCATCAGCGACTCCGGGACTAGCGGTACAGATACGCAGTATTTT.

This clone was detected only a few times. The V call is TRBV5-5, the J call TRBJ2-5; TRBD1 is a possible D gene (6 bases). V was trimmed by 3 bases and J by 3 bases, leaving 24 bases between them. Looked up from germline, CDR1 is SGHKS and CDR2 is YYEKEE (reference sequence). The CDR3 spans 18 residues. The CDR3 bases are TGTGCCAGCAGCTCAAAACCAACAGGGAGACCCCCTAAAGAGACCCAGTACTTC. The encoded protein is CASSSKPTGRPPKETQYF.

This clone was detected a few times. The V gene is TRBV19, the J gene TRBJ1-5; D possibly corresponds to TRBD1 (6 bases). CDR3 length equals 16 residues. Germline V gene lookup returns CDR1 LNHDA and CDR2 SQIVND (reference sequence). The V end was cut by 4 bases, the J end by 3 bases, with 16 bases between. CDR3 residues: CASSTYDRTDNQPQHF. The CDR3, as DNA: TGTGCCAGTAGTACCTACGACAGGACCGACAATCAGCCCCAGCATTTT.

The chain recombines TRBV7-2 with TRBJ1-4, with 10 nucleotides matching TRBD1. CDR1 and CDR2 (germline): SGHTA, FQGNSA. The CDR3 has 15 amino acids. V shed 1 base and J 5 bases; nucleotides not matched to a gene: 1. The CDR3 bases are TGTGCCAGCAGCTTAGAGGGACAGGGGAATGAAAAACTGTTTTTT. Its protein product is CASSLEGQGNEKLFF. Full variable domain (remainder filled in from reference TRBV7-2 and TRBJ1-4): GAGVSQSPSNKVTEKGKDVELRCDPISGHTALYWYRQSLGQGLEFLIYFQGNSAPDKSGLPSDRFSAERTGGSVSTLTIQRTQQEDSAVYLCASSLEGQGNEKLFFGSGTQLSVL.

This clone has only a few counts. The DNA for the CDR3 is TGTGCCCTTTTTCTGGGGGCCGCCTTGAACACTGAAGCTTTCTTT. Translating it yields CALFLGAALNTEAFF. V gene TRBV30 combines with J gene TRBJ1-1, with D maybe TRBD1 (6 bases). Trimming pared 8 bases from V and 0 bases from J, leaving 19 bases between. Germline V gene lookup returns CDR1 GTSNPN and CDR2 SVGIG (reference sequence). The length of the CDR3 is 15 residues.